This T cell receptor beta chain appears in the sequencing data of a study of OX40 agonist ivuxolimab in advanced cancers. Across the whole study: Ivuxolimab, which is an agonistic anti-OX40 (CD134) antibody, was administered to the patients. Participants, 75% to 90% male, averaged roughly 55 years of age, ranging from about 23 to 85.

Produced via immunoSEQ multiplex PCR; TCRdb's table is partial and in-frame only. The data hold under 25,000 clones, with approximately 80% observed a single time. Germline V gives CDR1 SGHVS, CDR2 FNYEAQ. Trimming pared 1 base from V and 2 bases from J, leaving 21 bases between. The CDR3 totals 18 residues. The source material was CD4+ or CD8+ T cells sorted from blood, sampled in a trial of the OX40 agonist ivuxolimab. The source is an adult with an advanced solid tumor such as melanoma, head and neck, liver or kidney cancer. The V and J genes are TRBV7-6 and TRBJ2-7, with D perhaps TRBD2 (6 bases). CDR3 sequence: CASSLVFSETSFAYEQYF. The CDR3 DNA follows: TGTGCCAGCAGCTTAGTTTTCTCCGAGACTAGTTTCGCCTACGAGCAGTACTTC.